What follows are 19 T cell receptor beta chains derived from one specimen sequenced in a study of T cell responses to AZD1222 COVID-19 vaccine. Clones were read by immunoSEQ multiplex PCR, and TCRdb kept only the in-frame ones, dropping some. The sample gives about 94,000 clones, roughly 90% of which show up once; around 10% is in the top ten. This specimen consisted of peripheral blood, obtained 28 days after the second AZD1222 dose. The receptors were gathered from an adult who received the AZD1222 COVID-19 vaccine.

The V and J genes are TRBV11-3 and TRBJ2-7; D unresolved. V gave up 1 base and J gave up 7 bases, with 8 bases separating them. The CDR3 runs to 12 residues. Germline V CDR1 and CDR2: SGHNT, YENEEA. In DNA, the CDR3 is TGTGCCAGCAGCTTAGGGTCGCGGGAGCAGTACTTC. This encodes CASSLGSREQYF.

This rearrangement joins TRBV5-5 to TRBJ2-7, with 7 nucleotides matching TRBD1. Trimming at V came to 3 bases and at J to 5 bases, leaving 2 bases not matched to a gene. This CDR3 comprises 12 residues. CDR1 is SGHKS and CDR2 is YYEKEE in the germline V gene (reference sequence). Here the CDR3 DNA reads TGTGCCAGCAGCTCCGACAGGGACGAGCAGTACTTC. Translating gives CASSSDRDEQYF. The whole variable domain, filled in from reference TRBV5-5 and TRBJ2-7, reads DAGVTQSPTHLIKTRGQQVTLRCSPISGHKSVSWYQQVLGQGPQFIFQYYEKEERGRGNFPDRFSARQFPNYSSELNVNALLLGDSALYLCASSSDRDEQYFGPGTRLTVT.

V gene TRBV7-9 combines with J gene TRBJ1-5; a possible D gene is TRBD1 (6 bases). CDR3 length: 16 residues. The V and J ends lost 4 bases and 6 bases respectively, with 19 bases between them. Per germline, CDR1 SEHNR and CDR2 FQNEAQ (reference sequence). CDR3 nucleotides: TGTGCCAGCAGCTCTACCGGGACAATTGGATCTCAGCCCCAGCATTTT. This translates into CASSSTGTIGSQPQHF.

This clone was found once. The V gene is TRBV6-4, the J gene TRBJ1-1; weak D call: TRBD1 (5 bases). Trimming shortened V by 2 bases and J by 0 bases, and 16 bases separated the two germline ends. Looked up from germline, CDR1 is MRHNA and CDR2 is SNTAGT. This CDR3 has 17 residues. The CDR3: CASSDGLTVFLNTEAFF. The CDR3 coding sequence is TGTGCCAGCAGTGACGGCCTGACAGTCTTCCTGAACACTGAAGCTTTCTTT.

The V call is TRBV11-2, the J call TRBJ2-1, with 9 bases matching TRBD2. The germline gives CDR1 SGHAT, CDR2 FQNNGV. Trimming cost V 5 bases and J 5 bases; bases outside gene matches: 4. There are 14 residues in the CDR3. CDR3 in amino acids: CASSPRTSDNEQFF. In DNA form, the CDR3 reads TGTGCCAGCAGCCCCCGGACTAGCGACAATGAGCAGTTCTTC.

V is TRBV25-1 and J is TRBJ2-2, with unresolved D. Germline CDR1 reads MGHDK; CDR2 reads SYGVNS. CDR3 length: 13 residues. Trimming pared 1 base from V and 5 bases from J, leaving 5 bases between. CDR3 region: CASSEWWTGELFF. The CDR3 bases are TGTGCCAGCAGTGAATGGTGGACCGGGGAGCTGTTTTTT.

V gene TRBV14 combines with J gene TRBJ2-7; 7 nucleotides match TRBD1. CDR3 length: 18 residues. With 2 bases clipped from V and 3 bases from J, the junction kept 16 bases outside the gene matches. Germline values: CDR1 SGHDN, CDR2 FVKESK. In DNA form, the CDR3 reads TGTGCCAGCAGCCAACTCCCCCGCGCCCGGGACAGCGTCTACGAGCAGTACTTC. Its protein is CASSQLPRARDSVYEQYF.

The chain links TRBV3-1 (or the pseudogene TRBV3-2) to TRBJ2-3, with TRBD2 identical over 7 bases. V shed 0 bases, J shed 6 bases, and the junction held 12 bases outside the gene matches. This CDR3 region has 17 residues. Germline lookup yields CDR1 LGHDT and CDR2 YNNKEL (reference sequence). The CDR3 region is CASSQDRGEVVADTQYF. The DNA for the CDR3 is TGTGCCAGCAGCCAAGATCGGGGGGAGGTTGTAGCGGATACGCAGTATTTT.

The J gene is TRBJ2-7, the V gene TRBV19, with D possibly being TRBD2 (7 bases). V was shortened by 3 bases and J by 6 bases, with 18 bases between the two germline ends. The CDR3 totals 15 residues. Germline assignment: CDR1 LNHDA and CDR2 SQIVND (reference sequence). The CDR3 DNA reads as TGTGCCAGTAGTATCTCGGGGGGCGTGGCCTCCGAGCAGTACTTC. It yields the protein CASSISGGVASEQYF.

The CDR3 spells CASSESGLGTEAFF. The CDR3 DNA is TGTGCCAGCAGTGAGTCAGGGCTTGGCACTGAAGCTTTCTTT. J is TRBJ1-1 and V is TRBV2; TRBD1 might be the D (5 bases). The CDR3 consists of 14 residues. Germline CDR1 SNHLY, CDR2 FYNNEI. The V end lost 3 bases, the J end lost 4 bases, and 12 bases lay between the germline ends.

This chain joins TRBV19 and TRBJ1-2; a weak D match, TRBD1 (6 bases). Trimming stripped 7 bases from V and 8 bases from J, with 20 bases between. CDR3 length: 14 amino acids. The germline CDR1 and CDR2 sequences are LNHDA and SQIVND (reference sequence). As DNA, the CDR3 is TGTGCCAGTATTCCCTCGACAGGTTCTAGCGGCTACACCTTC. This sequence encodes CASIPSTGSSGYTF.

The V and J genes are TRBV5-6 and TRBJ1-5; D call uncertain. CDR1 SGHDT and CDR2 YYEEEE come from the germline V gene. V was cut by 4 bases and J by 7 bases, with 9 bases left in between. There are 12 residues in the CDR3. The CDR3 coding sequence is TGTGCCAGCAGCAGGGCGGCCCAGCCCCAGCATTTT. It yields the protein CASSRAAQPQHF.

The CDR3 is CASTQGRREKLFF. Here the CDR3 DNA reads TGTGCCAGCACCCAGGGGAGGCGGGAAAAACTGTTTTTT. J is TRBJ1-4 and V is TRBV6-6, with D maybe TRBD1 (6 bases). CDR1 and CDR2 from the germline V gene are MNHNY and SVGAGI (reference sequence). This CDR3 region has 13 residues. V lost 7 bases to trimming and J lost 8 bases, with 14 bases between them.

This clone occurred once. The gene calls are TRBV7-9 and TRBJ2-1; 9 bases fit TRBD2. Trimming took 2 bases from V and 0 from J; bases not matched to a gene: 11. The CDR3 length is 19 residues. Germline V CDR1 and CDR2: SEHNR, FQNEAQ (reference sequence). The CDR3 sequence: CASSLSELGLAGSYNEQFF. The CDR3 nucleotides are TGTGCCAGCAGCTTAAGTGAGCTGGGACTAGCAGGCTCCTACAATGAGCAGTTCTTC.

This clone was observed a few times. At the DNA level, this CDR3 is encoded by other sequences in the same sample as well. The J gene is TRBJ1-2, the V gene TRBV19; 10 bases match TRBD1. The CDR3 runs 13 residues. V gave up 5 bases and J gave up 6 bases; unmatched junction bases: 3. Germline lookup yields CDR1 LNHDA and CDR2 SQIVND (reference sequence). CDR3 sequence reads: CASSLGQGDGYTF. The CDR3 DNA reads TGTGCCAGTAGTCTCGGACAGGGGGATGGCTACACCTTC.

The V call is TRBV5-1, the J call TRBJ2-5; possible D gene TRBD2, 6 bases. Germline V gene data show CDR1 as SGHRS and CDR2 as YFSETQ. Trimming removed 0 bases from V and 2 bases from J, with 14 bases in between. The CDR3 consists of 16 residues. The CDR3 sequence is CASSLALAGGQETQYF. Written as DNA, the CDR3 is TGCGCCAGCAGCTTGGCCCTAGCCGGGGGACAAGAGACCCAGTACTTC.

V is TRBV5-8 and J is TRBJ2-7; possibly TRBD1 for D (6 bases). V lost 0 bases, J lost 5 bases, and 18 bases lay in between. The V gene's germline CDR1 is SGHTS and CDR2 YDEGEE. The CDR3 totals 16 residues. The DNA of the CDR3 is TGTGCCAGCAGCTTGGGACTAAACAGGGAAATCGACGAGCAGTACTTC. Its translation: CASSLGLNREIDEQYF.

CDR3 region: CASSPPVKQAYGYTF. The CDR3 nucleotides are TGTGCCAGCTCACCACCGGTAAAGCAGGCCTATGGCTACACCTTC. The chain employs TRBV18 and TRBJ1-2; D is unclear. This CDR3 region has 15 residues. V was cut by 0 bases and J by 4 bases, with 12 bases left in between. The germline gives CDR1 KGHSH, CDR2 LQKENI. Complete variable domain (other parts from reference TRBV18 and TRBJ1-2): NAGVMQNPRHLVRRRGQEARLRCSPMKGHSHVYWYRQLPEEGLKFMVYLQKENIIDESGMPKERFSAEFPKEGPSILRIQQVVRGDSAAYFCASSPPVKQAYGYTFGSGTRLTVV.

The CDR3 DNA is TGTGCCAGCAGCTTGGGGACAGGGGGAAACACCGGGGAGCTGTTTTTT. This codes for CASSLGTGGNTGELFF. The rearrangement uses TRBV5-8 and TRBJ2-2; 10 nucleotides line up with TRBD1. Germline V gene lookup returns CDR1 SGHTS and CDR2 YDEGEE. Trimming removed 0 bases from V and 2 bases from J; junction bases left unmatched: 1. The length of the CDR3 is 16 residues. Based on the CDR3 plus reference TRBV5-8 and TRBJ2-2, the full variable domain is EAGVTQSPTHLIKTRGQQATLRCSPISGHTSVYWYQQALGLGLQFLLWYDEGEERNRGNFPPRFSGRQFPNYSSELNVNALELEDSALYLCASSLGTGGNTGELFFGEGSRLTVL.